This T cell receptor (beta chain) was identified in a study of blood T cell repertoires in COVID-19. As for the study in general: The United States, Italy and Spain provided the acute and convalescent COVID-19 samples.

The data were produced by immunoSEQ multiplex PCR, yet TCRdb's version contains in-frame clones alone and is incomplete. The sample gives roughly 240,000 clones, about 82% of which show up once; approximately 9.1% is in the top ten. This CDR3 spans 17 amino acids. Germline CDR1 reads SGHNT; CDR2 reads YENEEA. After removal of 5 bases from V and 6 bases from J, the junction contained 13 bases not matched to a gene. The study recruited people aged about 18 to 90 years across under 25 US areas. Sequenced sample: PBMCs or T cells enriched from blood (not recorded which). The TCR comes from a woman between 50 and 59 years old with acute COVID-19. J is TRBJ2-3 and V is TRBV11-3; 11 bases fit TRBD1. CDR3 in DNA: TGTGCCAGCAGCCCGGGCCCCGGACAGGGGGCGATGGATACGCAGTATTTT. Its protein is CASSPGPGQGAMDTQYF.